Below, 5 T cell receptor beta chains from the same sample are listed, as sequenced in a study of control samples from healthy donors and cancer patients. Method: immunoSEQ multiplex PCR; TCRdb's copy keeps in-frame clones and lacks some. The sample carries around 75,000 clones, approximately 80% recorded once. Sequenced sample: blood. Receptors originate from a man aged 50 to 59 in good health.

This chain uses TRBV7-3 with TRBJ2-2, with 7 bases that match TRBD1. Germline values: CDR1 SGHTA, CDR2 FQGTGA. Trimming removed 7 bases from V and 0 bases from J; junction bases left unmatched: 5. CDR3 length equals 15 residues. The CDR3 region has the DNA TGTGCCAGCACCTCCGGGACAGCGAACACCGGGGAGCTGTTTTTT. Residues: CASTSGTANTGELFF.

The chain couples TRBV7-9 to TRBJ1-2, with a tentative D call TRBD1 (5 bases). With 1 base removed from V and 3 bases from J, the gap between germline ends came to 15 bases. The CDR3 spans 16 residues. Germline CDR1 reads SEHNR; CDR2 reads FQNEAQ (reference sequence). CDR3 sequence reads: CASSLGNRLTYYGYTF. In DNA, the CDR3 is TGTGCCAGCAGCTTAGGTAACAGGCTTACCTACTATGGCTACACCTTC.

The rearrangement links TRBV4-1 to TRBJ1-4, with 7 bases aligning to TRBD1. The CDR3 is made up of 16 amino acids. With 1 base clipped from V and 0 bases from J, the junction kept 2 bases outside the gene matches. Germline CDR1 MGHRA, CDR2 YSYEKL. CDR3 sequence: CASSQGDRATNEKLFF. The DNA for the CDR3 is TGCGCCAGCAGCCAAGGGGACAGAGCAACTAATGAAAAACTGTTTTTT.

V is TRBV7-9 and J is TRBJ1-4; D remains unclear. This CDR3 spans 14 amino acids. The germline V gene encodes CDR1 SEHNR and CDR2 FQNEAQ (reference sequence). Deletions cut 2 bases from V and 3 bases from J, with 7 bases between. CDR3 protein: CASSLLRANEKLFF. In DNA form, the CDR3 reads TGTGCCAGCAGCTTACTTCGCGCTAATGAAAAACTGTTTTTT.

In nucleotides, the CDR3 is TGTGCCAGCAGCTTAGGACTGTTCAGCGGGGGTGGCTACACCTTC. It translates to CASSLGLFSGGGYTF. The chain has TRBV13 and TRBJ1-2; maybe TRBD1 (5 bases). V lost 0 bases, J lost 7 bases, and 15 bases lay in between. This CDR3 is built from 15 residues. Germline V gene data show CDR1 as PRHDT and CDR2 as FYEKMQ (reference sequence).